The table lists the clone carrying this TCR beta chain with a count of one. This table comes from immunoSEQ multiplex PCR, and its TCRdb copy is limited to in-frame clones, with some not included. The data contain about 7,800 clones, just under 85% of them seen just once; the ten biggest clones take up around 4%. Germline CDR1 reads SGHTA; CDR2 reads FQGTGA. This CDR3 has 13 residues. Trimming cost V 2 bases and J 4 bases; bases outside gene matches: 0. The sample belongs to a study of brain metastases from non-small cell lung cancer. This TCR was recovered from a donor over 35 with non-small cell lung cancer. The chain is built from TRBV7-3 and TRBJ1-1; 8 bases agree with TRBD1. Material: primary lung tumor tissue. CDR3 nucleotide sequence: TGTGCCAGCAGCTTACAGGGGGCCACTGAAGCTTTCTTT. Protein sequence: CASSLQGATEAFF. The variable domain in full, with the rest retrieved from reference TRBV7-3 and TRBJ1-1, is GAGVSQTPSNKVTEKGKYVELRCDPISGHTALYWYRQSLGQGPEFLIYFQGTGAADDSGLPNDRFFAVRPEGSVSTLKIQRTERGDSAVYLCASSLQGATEAFFGQGTRLTVV.